This entry lists 20 T cell receptor beta chains sequenced from one sample in a study of blood T cell repertoires in COVID-19. Clones were read by immunoSEQ multiplex PCR, and TCRdb kept only the in-frame ones, dropping some. The sample lists some 160,000 clones; roughly nine tenths were seen once. Source material: peripheral blood. Receptors were obtained from a woman between 65 and 79 years old with acute or convalescent COVID-19.

The chain carries TRBV29-1 and TRBJ2-2, with TRBD1 as a possible D gene (6 bases). V shed 6 bases and J shed 2 bases, with 16 bases lying between them. CDR1 SQVTM and CDR2 ANQGSEA come from the germline V gene. The CDR3 length is 15 residues. CDR3 coding DNA: TGCAGCGTAGTTACCGGGACACTAAACACCGGGGAGCTGTTTTTT. Amino acids: CSVVTGTLNTGELFF.

The chain uses TRBV10-3 and TRBJ2-1; 10 bases line up with TRBD2. Germline V gene lookup returns CDR1 ENHRY and CDR2 SYGVKD. The junction had 5 bases not matched to a gene; V was cut back by 5 bases and J by 1 base. CDR3 size: 16 residues. This CDR3 reads CAISPSSGSSYNEQFF. As DNA, the CDR3 is TGTGCCATCAGTCCCTCTAGCGGGAGTTCCTACAATGAGCAGTTCTTC.

The genes are TRBV28 and TRBJ2-1; 8 nucleotides line up with TRBD2. V lost 2 bases, J lost 9 bases, and 6 bases stayed unmatched. The CDR3 extends over 14 amino acids. Looked up from germline, CDR1 is MDHEN and CDR2 is SYDVKM. This CDR3 is CASSLLREGSEQFF. CDR3 coding DNA: TGTGCCAGCAGTTTACTACGGGAGGGCAGTGAGCAGTTCTTC.

The chain recombines TRBV6-6 with TRBJ1-6; 7 nucleotides line up with TRBD1. This CDR3 contains 15 residues. Germline trimming cut 4 bases from V and 8 bases from J; bases unmatched to any gene: 8. The germline V gene encodes CDR1 MNHNY and CDR2 SVGAGI (reference sequence). CDR3 protein: CASSSADRTDSPLHF. For the CDR3, the DNA is TGTGCCAGCAGTTCCGCGGACAGGACCGATTCACCCCTCCACTTT.

The rearrangement links TRBV27 to TRBJ1-2; 7 positions agree with TRBD1. The trim removed 3 bases at V and 6 bases at J, leaving 4 bases unmatched. The CDR3 has 13 residues. Per germline, CDR1 MNHEY and CDR2 SMNVEV (reference sequence). CDR3 amino acids: CASSFTGVHGYTF. CDR3 sequence (DNA): TGTGCCAGCAGTTTCACAGGGGTTCATGGCTACACCTTC.

V and J are TRBV10-3 and TRBJ2-7, with TRBD1 as a possible D gene (6 bases). Trimming cost V 6 bases and J 3 bases, with 12 bases left between them. Germline V gene sequence: CDR1 ENHRY, CDR2 SYGVKD. This CDR3 contains 13 residues. The CDR3 DNA reads TGTGCCATCAGAAGGACAGATGGCTACGAGCAGTACTTC. This codes for CAIRRTDGYEQYF.

This chain joins TRBV2 and TRBJ2-4, with TRBD2 matching over 7 bases. The CDR3 runs to 13 residues. Trimming took 3 bases from V and 14 from J; bases not matched to a gene: 10. Germline CDR1 SNHLY, CDR2 FYNNEI. CDR3 loop: CASSDQGLGREYF. The CDR3 DNA sequence: TGTGCCAGCAGTGATCAAGGGCTGGGGAGGGAGTACTTC.

This chain uses TRBV6-5 with TRBJ1-6; no definite D call. Between the trimmed V and J ends, which lost 8 bases and 6 bases, there was a span of 8 bases. Germline values: CDR1 MNHEY, CDR2 SVGAGI. The CDR3 is 12 amino acids. The CDR3 DNA reads as TGTGCCAGCCGCCAGGCTAATTCACCCCTCCACTTT. Translated, it gives CASRQANSPLHF.

The chain has TRBV6-1 and TRBJ1-2; 11 positions agree with TRBD1. The CDR3 covers 15 residues. Germline values: CDR1 MNHNS, CDR2 SASEGT. The V and J ends lost 3 bases and 8 bases, in that order; junction bases with no gene match: 8. For the CDR3, the DNA is TGTGCCAGCAGTGAGCACGGGACAGGGGGTTTGGGCTACACCTTC. It yields the protein CASSEHGTGGLGYTF.

The gene calls are TRBV10-3 and TRBJ2-7, with 10 bases aligning to TRBD2. V trimming: 5 bases; J trimming: 0 bases; junction bases outside the gene matches: 4. From germline, CDR1 is ENHRY and CDR2 SYGVKD. The CDR3 runs to 15 residues. The CDR3 here is CAISTSGANSYEQYF. DNA of the CDR3: TGTGCCATCAGTACTAGCGGGGCGAACTCCTACGAGCAGTACTTC.

The V gene is TRBV6-1, the J gene TRBJ1-6; D is perhaps TRBD1 (6 bases). Trimming took off 0 bases at V and 9 bases at J, with 9 bases between the two ends. This CDR3 is 14 amino acids long. Germline values: CDR1 MNHNS, CDR2 SASEGT. CDR3 residues: CASSEAGGSSPLHF. CDR3 sequence (DNA): TGTGCCAGCAGTGAAGCTGGGGGCAGTTCACCCCTCCACTTT.

The rearrangement joins TRBV6-5 to TRBJ2-5, with 9 bases matching TRBD2. This CDR3 has 15 amino acids. CDR1 and CDR2 from the germline V gene are MNHEY and SVGAGI. Trimming at V came to 5 bases and at J to 3 bases, leaving 7 bases not matched to a gene. The CDR3 here is CASSRRGGREETQYF. The CDR3 DNA reads as TGTGCCAGCAGTAGGCGGGGGGGCCGGGAAGAGACCCAGTACTTC.

In DNA form, the CDR3 reads TGTGCCTGGAGTCTCGGGATGGGAGTATCGGGTATCTACTATGGCTACACCTTC. This encodes CAWSLGMGVSGIYYGYTF. The chain couples TRBV30 to TRBJ1-2; D call uncertain. V lost 2 bases, J lost 3 bases, and 25 bases lay in between. CDR3 length: 18 amino acids. CDR1 is GTSNPN and CDR2 is SVGIG in the germline V gene (reference sequence).

This sequence joins TRBV11-2 and TRBJ2-3, with D maybe TRBD1 (5 bases). CDR1 SGHAT and CDR2 FQNNGV come from the germline V gene. The CDR3 runs to 13 residues. V gave up 5 bases and J gave up 6 bases, with 12 bases separating them. CDR3 amino acids: CASSPRQSDTQYF. CDR3 bases: TGTGCCAGCAGCCCGAGACAGTCGGATACGCAGTATTTT.

A single count supports this clone. Here the CDR3 reads CASSEPTTGTSIGANVLTF. The DNA for the CDR3 is TGCGCCAGCAGCGAACCGACGACCGGGACATCAATTGGGGCCAACGTCCTGACTTTC. V gene TRBV5-1 combines with J gene TRBJ2-6; a possible D gene is TRBD1 (6 bases). CDR3 length equals 19 residues. Trimming took off 4 bases at V and 3 bases at J, with 23 bases between the two ends. CDR1 is SGHRS, CDR2 YFSETQ, per germline.

The rearrangement links TRBV28 to TRBJ2-2; D is ambiguous. The CDR3 runs 12 residues. V lost 2 bases and J lost 5, with 3 bases in between. CDR1 is MDHEN, CDR2 SYDVKM, per germline. The CDR3 reads CASSLPTGELFF. CDR3 bases: TGTGCCAGCAGTTTACCTACCGGGGAGCTGTTTTTT.

This chain joins TRBV20-1 and TRBJ2-5; weak D call: TRBD2 (5 bases). Trimming stripped 3 bases from V and 2 bases from J, with 13 bases between. The germline gives CDR1 DFQATT, CDR2 SNEGSKA (reference sequence). The CDR3 runs to 14 residues. The CDR3 spells CSASTLREQETQYF. The CDR3 bases are TGCAGTGCTAGTACGCTGAGGGAGCAAGAGACCCAGTACTTC.

The rearrangement joins TRBV11-2 to TRBJ2-1, with TRBD2 matching over 12 bases. V was pared by 5 bases and J by 8 bases, with 7 bases of the junction left unmatched. The germline V gene has CDR1 SGHAT and CDR2 FQNNGV. The CDR3 has 15 residues. This CDR3 reads CASSPRLAGEDEQFF. The DNA for the CDR3 is TGTGCCAGCAGCCCTCGACTAGCGGGGGAGGATGAGCAGTTCTTC.

The genes are TRBV2 and TRBJ1-3; 8 bases fit TRBD1. Germline V lookup: CDR1 SNHLY, CDR2 FYNNEI. The CDR3 totals 16 residues. The junction had 9 bases not matched to a gene; V was cut back by 4 bases and J by 4 bases. The CDR3 coding sequence is TGTGCCAGCAGTGCCGAACAGGGGGGCGGAGGAAACACCATATATTTT. Its translation: CASSAEQGGGGNTIYF.

The gene calls are TRBV9 and TRBJ1-3; D unresolved. Germline CDR1 and CDR2: SGDLS and YYNGEE. The CDR3 has 17 amino acids. The V and J ends lost 5 bases and 2 bases respectively, with 20 bases between them. The CDR3 DNA reads TGTGCCAGCAGTTTAGCGGGCGGACTGAGGCCTGGAAACACCATATATTTT. Translating it yields CASSLAGGLRPGNTIYF. The complete variable domain, with remaining parts taken from reference TRBV9 and TRBJ1-3, reads DSGVTQTPKHLITATGQRVTLRCSPRSGDLSVYWYQQSLDQGLQFLIQYYNGEERAKGNILERFSAQQFPDLHSELNLSSLELGDSALYFCASSLAGGLRPGNTIYFGEGSWLTVV.